One sample yielded the 26 T cell receptor beta chains listed below, sequenced in a study of shared T cell receptors in the human thymus. The method was immunoSEQ multiplex PCR; TCRdb's version includes in-frame clones alone and lacks a portion of them. The repertoire holds under 700,000 clones, with around 78% as singletons. The same sample was also studied in work on human thymus T cells.

The sequencing input was thymocytes. These receptors all stem from a boy younger than two with a congenital heart defect.

V is TRBV30 and J is TRBJ2-1; 9 bases align to TRBD2. This CDR3 is 16 amino acids long. Germline V gives CDR1 GTSNPN, CDR2 SVGIG (reference sequence). The V segment lost 2 bases and the J segment 4 bases; nucleotides outside the gene matches: 9. CDR3 protein: CAWSRSPTSGYNEQFF. The DNA of the CDR3 is TGTGCCTGGAGTCGGAGCCCGACTAGCGGTTACAATGAGCAGTTCTTC. The complete variable domain, with remaining parts taken from reference TRBV30 and TRBJ2-1, reads SQTIHQWPATLVQPVGSPLSLECTVEGTSNPNLYWYRQAAGRGLQLLFYSVGIGQISSEVPQNLSASRPQDRQFILSSKKLLLSDSGFYLCAWSRSPTSGYNEQFFGPGTRLTVL.

This chain connects TRBV4-2 to TRBJ2-2, with TRBD1 matching 8 bases. Germline assignment: CDR1 LGHNA and CDR2 YNFKEQ. V lost 0 bases, J lost 6 bases, and 9 bases stayed unmatched. The CDR3 has 17 amino acids. As DNA, the CDR3 is TGTGCCAGCAGCCAAGATGTGGCAGGGGGCGTTCCCGGGGAGCTGTTTTTT. It specifies CASSQDVAGGVPGELFF.

The chain is built from TRBV2 and TRBJ2-3; 15 nucleotides line up with TRBD2. The CDR3 length is 18 residues. The germline V gene encodes CDR1 SNHLY and CDR2 FYNNEI. The trim removed 8 bases at V and 2 bases at J, leaving 11 bases unmatched. In nucleotides, the CDR3 is TGTGCCAGCGACCATGTGGGACTAGCGGGAGGAGCCACAGATACGCAGTATTTT. The encoded protein is CASDHVGLAGGATDTQYF.

The gene calls are TRBV7-8 and TRBJ2-2; D is possibly TRBD2 (6 bases). Germline CDR1 and CDR2: SGHVS and FQNEAQ. The CDR3 is 15 residues long. V lost 5 bases and J 5 bases, leaving 15 bases between the germline ends. CDR3 DNA sequence: TGTGCCAGCAGCCTAGGGACTTTTATAACCGGGGAGCTGTTTTTT. As protein: CASSLGTFITGELFF.

The rearrangement links TRBV4-3 to TRBJ1-1; perhaps TRBD1 as D (5 bases). Trimming shortened V by 0 bases and J by 7 bases, and 15 bases separated the two germline ends. This CDR3 has 15 residues. Germline V lookup: CDR1 LGHNA, CDR2 YSLEER. In DNA form, the CDR3 reads TGCGCCAGCAGCCAAGAGCACAGGAGGGTCTTTGAAGCTTTCTTT. Protein sequence: CASSQEHRRVFEAFF.

J is TRBJ1-1 and V is TRBV6-5; 11 bases align to TRBD1. Germline V gives CDR1 MNHEY, CDR2 SVGAGI. The CDR3 contains 15 residues. The junction had 8 bases not matched to a gene; V was cut back by 5 bases and J by 6 bases. CDR3 sequence: CASSTLRTGGAEAFF. In DNA, the CDR3 is TGTGCCAGCAGTACCCTTAGGACAGGGGGCGCTGAAGCTTTCTTT.

The rearrangement joins TRBV15 to TRBJ2-7; D is possibly TRBD2 (5 bases). Between the trimmed V and J ends, which lost 6 bases and 4 bases, there was a span of 16 bases. Germline CDR1 and CDR2: LNHNV and YYDKDF (reference sequence). This CDR3 spans 14 amino acids. CDR3 region: CATREGRTRYEQYF. CDR3 DNA sequence: TGTGCCACCAGGGAAGGGCGGACTCGTTACGAGCAGTACTTC.

The chain links TRBV27 to TRBJ1-5; D might be TRBD1 (5 bases). CDR3 size: 16 residues. The V gene's germline CDR1 is MNHEY and CDR2 SMNVEV (reference sequence). V shed 6 bases and J shed 0 bases, with 15 bases lying between them. This CDR3 reads CASSRGGEYSNQPQHF. In DNA form, the CDR3 reads TGTGCCAGCAGCCGTGGGGGGGAGTATAGCAATCAGCCCCAGCATTTT.

The chain joins TRBV14 to TRBJ2-7; TRBD1 is a possible D gene (6 bases). Trimming stripped 3 bases from V and 2 bases from J, with 11 bases between. Germline V gene sequence: CDR1 SGHDN, CDR2 FVKESK. CDR3 length: 14 residues. DNA of the CDR3: TGTGCCAGCAGCCAGGGGGCTAACCCCTACGAGCAGTACTTC. It codes for CASSQGANPYEQYF.

The chain links TRBV7-6 to TRBJ2-1, with a weak D call TRBD2 (6 bases). V dropped 1 base and J dropped 6 bases, with 16 bases sitting between them. CDR1 and CDR2 from the germline V gene are SGHVS and FNYEAQ. This CDR3 region has 16 residues. The chain's CDR3 is CASSLGEERGSNEQFF. CDR3 DNA sequence: TGTGCCAGCAGCTTAGGGGAGGAGAGGGGTTCCAATGAGCAGTTCTTC.

The V call is TRBV4-1, the J call TRBJ2-6, with 8 bases fitting TRBD2. The CDR3 sequence is 16 residues long. V lost 7 bases to trimming and J lost 0 bases; unmatched junction nucleotides: 5. Germline CDR1 and CDR2: MGHRA and YSYEKL. This CDR3 reads CASTGGDSSGANVLTF. The DNA of the CDR3 is TGCGCCAGCACCGGGGGGGATTCCTCTGGGGCCAACGTCCTGACTTTC.

This clone was seen more than once but under ten times. The chain couples TRBV6-1 to TRBJ1-5, with D possibly matching TRBD1 (6 bases). Germline V CDR1 and CDR2: MNHNS, SASEGT. CDR3 length equals 15 residues. V lost 3 bases and J lost 10, with 19 bases in between. CDR3 region: CASSDAGTHEGPQHF. CDR3 nucleotides: TGTGCCAGCAGTGACGCCGGGACACATGAAGGACCCCAGCATTTT.

The rearrangement uses TRBV4-2 and TRBJ2-2; a possible D gene is TRBD1 (7 bases). The V and J ends lost 0 bases and 2 bases respectively, with 22 bases between them. The germline gives CDR1 LGHNA, CDR2 YNFKEQ. This CDR3 contains 20 residues. As DNA, the CDR3 is TGTGCCAGCAGCCAAGATAAGGTCGACGGGGGACAGATCAACACCGGGGAGCTGTTTTTT. Translating it yields CASSQDKVDGGQINTGELFF.

The chain uses TRBV11-2 and TRBJ2-7; 8 bases align to TRBD2. Germline V gene lookup returns CDR1 SGHAT and CDR2 FQNNGV. This CDR3 is built from 15 residues. The V and J ends lost 5 bases and 0 bases, in that order; junction bases with no gene match: 6. The chain's CDR3 is CASSILAASSYEQYF. The CDR3 coding sequence is TGTGCCAGCAGCATACTAGCGGCCAGCTCCTACGAGCAGTACTTC.

This sequence joins TRBV7-4 and TRBJ2-1; TRBD2 agrees at 9 bases. CDR3 length: 16 amino acids. The junction had 9 bases not matched to a gene; V was cut back by 5 bases and J by 4 bases. CDR1 is SGHVT and CDR2 is SQSDAQ in the germline V gene. CDR3 sequence reads: CASSPRLAESYNEQFF. CDR3 coding DNA: TGTGCCAGCAGCCCAAGACTAGCGGAAAGTTACAATGAGCAGTTCTTC.

The DNA of the CDR3 is TGCGCCAGCAGCTTGGGCAGCGGCTCTGGGGCCAACGTCCTGACTTTC. This translates into CASSLGSGSGANVLTF. The V and J genes are TRBV5-1 and TRBJ2-6, with D perhaps matching TRBD2 (5 bases). The CDR3 covers 16 residues. Trimming took 0 bases from V and 0 from J, leaving 7 bases between them. Germline CDR1 and CDR2: SGHRS and YFSETQ.

J is TRBJ1-6 and V is TRBV5-1, with TRBD1 matching over 9 bases. Trimming took 0 bases from V and 10 from J; bases not matched to a gene: 5. The CDR3 loop spans 15 amino acids. Germline V lookup: CDR1 SGHRS, CDR2 YFSETQ. DNA for the CDR3: TGCGCCAGCAGCTTGGAGGGACAGGGTTGGTCACCCCTCCACTTT. Amino acid sequence: CASSLEGQGWSPLHF.

The V and J genes are TRBV30 and TRBJ2-7, with 7 bases that match TRBD1. J was trimmed by 6 bases and V by 8 bases; bases with no gene match: 13. The CDR3 contains 13 residues. Germline V CDR1 and CDR2: GTSNPN, SVGIG (reference sequence). The CDR3 reads CAHMSDRYSEQYF. CDR3 in DNA: TGTGCCCACATGTCGGACAGGTATTCCGAGCAGTACTTC.

The rearrangement joins TRBV7-9 to TRBJ2-5; 7 bases align to TRBD2. The V and J ends lost 2 bases and 5 bases, in that order; junction bases with no gene match: 14. CDR1 and CDR2 from the germline V gene are SEHNR and FQNEAQ (reference sequence). The CDR3 totals 17 residues. The CDR3 DNA reads TGTGCCAGCAGCTTATATGTGGGCGGGAGAGGGTTGGAGACCCAGTACTTC. Amino acid sequence: CASSLYVGGRGLETQYF.

This rearrangement joins TRBV7-9 to TRBJ2-7; a weak D match, TRBD1 (6 bases). Germline V gives CDR1 SEHNR, CDR2 FQNEAQ (reference sequence). Deletions cut 5 bases from V and 2 bases from J, with 22 bases between. The CDR3 runs 17 residues. The CDR3 is CASSPQGRDAGTYEQYF. In DNA, the CDR3 is TGTGCCAGCAGCCCACAGGGCCGGGACGCAGGGACCTACGAGCAGTACTTC.

The genes are TRBV6-4 and TRBJ2-1; 8 bases are shared with TRBD2. CDR1 is MRHNA and CDR2 is SNTAGT in the germline V gene. V shed 3 bases, J shed 3 bases, and the junction held 4 bases outside the gene matches. The CDR3 totals 15 residues. In nucleotides, the CDR3 is TGTGCCAGCAGTGAGGTAGCGGGAAACTACAATGAGCAGTTCTTC. Its translation: CASSEVAGNYNEQFF.

This clone showed up just a few times. The chain joins TRBV14 to TRBJ1-3; tentatively, D is TRBD1 (5 bases). Trimming cost V 0 bases and J 4 bases, with 10 bases left between them. The CDR3 is 15 residues long. Germline loops: CDR1 SGHDN, CDR2 FVKESK. CDR3 amino acids: CASSQEGGNGNTIYF. CDR3 coding DNA: TGTGCCAGCAGCCAAGAGGGGGGGAACGGAAACACCATATATTTT.

This clone has only one observation. The chain couples TRBV27 to TRBJ2-3; 7 bases map to TRBD1. This CDR3 has 15 amino acids. J gave up 7 bases and V 6 bases, and 13 bases lay outside the gene matches. Germline V gene data show CDR1 as MNHEY and CDR2 as SMNVEV (reference sequence). The CDR3 is CASRNLGRGTHTQYF. CDR3 coding DNA: TGTGCCAGCAGGAACTTGGGCAGGGGGACACATACGCAGTATTTT.

The gene calls are TRBV5-6 and TRBJ2-7; TRBD2 agrees at 7 bases. This CDR3 is 14 amino acids long. V dropped 3 bases and J dropped 3; count of bases not matched to a gene: 6. Germline V gene sequence: CDR1 SGHDT, CDR2 YYEEEE. In DNA form, the CDR3 reads TGTGCCAGCAGCTCGGGACTAATGGGCTACGAGCAGTACTTC. Its translation: CASSSGLMGYEQYF. Using reference TRBV5-6 and TRBJ2-7 for the parts outside the CDR3, the full variable domain is DAGVTQSPTHLIKTRGQQVTLRCSPKSGHDTVSWYQQALGQGPQFIFQYYEEEERQRGNFPDRFSGHQFPNYSSELNVNALLLGDSALYLCASSSGLMGYEQYFGPGTRLTVT.

The gene calls are TRBV9 and TRBJ1-3; no reliable D call. The CDR3 covers 16 residues. V dropped 0 bases and J dropped 2 bases, with 12 bases sitting between them. Looked up from germline, CDR1 is SGDLS and CDR2 is YYNGEE. CDR3 nucleotide sequence: TGTGCCAGCAGCGTAGGATTCGGGGTGACTGGAAACACCATATATTTT. Encoded protein: CASSVGFGVTGNTIYF.

The V call is TRBV7-2, the J call TRBJ2-7, with 8 bases matching TRBD2. V shed 1 base, J shed 6 bases, and the junction held 8 bases outside the gene matches. Germline V gene lookup returns CDR1 SGHTA and CDR2 FQGNSA. The CDR3 is made up of 15 amino acids. The CDR3 bases are TGTGCCAGCAGCTTAGTGGGTAGCGGGAACAGCGAGCAGTACTTC. Translated, it gives CASSLVGSGNSEQYF.